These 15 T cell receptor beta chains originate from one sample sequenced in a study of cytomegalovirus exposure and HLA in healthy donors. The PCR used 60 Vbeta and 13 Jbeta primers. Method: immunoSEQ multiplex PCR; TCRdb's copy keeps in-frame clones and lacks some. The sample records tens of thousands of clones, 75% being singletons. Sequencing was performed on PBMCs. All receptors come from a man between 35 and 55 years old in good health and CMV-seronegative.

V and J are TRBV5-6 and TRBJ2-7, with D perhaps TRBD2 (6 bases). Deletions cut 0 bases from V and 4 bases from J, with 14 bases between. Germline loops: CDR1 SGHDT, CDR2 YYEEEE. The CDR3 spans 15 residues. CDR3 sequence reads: CASSLAGVAEYEQYF. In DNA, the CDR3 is TGTGCCAGCAGCTTGGCCGGGGTAGCGGAGTACGAGCAGTACTTC.

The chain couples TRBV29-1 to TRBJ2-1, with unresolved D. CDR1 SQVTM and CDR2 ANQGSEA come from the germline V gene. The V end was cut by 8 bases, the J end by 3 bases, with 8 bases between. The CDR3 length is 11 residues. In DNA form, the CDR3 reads TGCAGCCTGAGGAGCTACAATGAGCAGTTCTTC. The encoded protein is CSLRSYNEQFF.

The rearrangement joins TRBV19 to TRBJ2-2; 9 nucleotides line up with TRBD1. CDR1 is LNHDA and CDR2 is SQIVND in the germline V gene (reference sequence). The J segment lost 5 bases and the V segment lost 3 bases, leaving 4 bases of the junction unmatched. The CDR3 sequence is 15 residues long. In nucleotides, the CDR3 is TGTGCCAGTAGTATTAGGACAGGGGAAACCGGGGAGCTGTTTTTT. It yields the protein CASSIRTGETGELFF.

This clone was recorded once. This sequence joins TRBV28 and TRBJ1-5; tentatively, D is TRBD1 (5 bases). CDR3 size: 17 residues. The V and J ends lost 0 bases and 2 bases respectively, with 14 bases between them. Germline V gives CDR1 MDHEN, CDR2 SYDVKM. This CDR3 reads CASSLWMGQGGNQPQHF. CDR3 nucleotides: TGTGCCAGCAGTTTATGGATGGGGCAGGGCGGCAATCAGCCCCAGCATTTT.

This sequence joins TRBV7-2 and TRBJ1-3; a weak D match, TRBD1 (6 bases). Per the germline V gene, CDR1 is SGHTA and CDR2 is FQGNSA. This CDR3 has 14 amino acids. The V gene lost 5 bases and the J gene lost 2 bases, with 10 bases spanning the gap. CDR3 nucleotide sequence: TGTGCCAGCAGCATAACAGGGCCTGGAAACACCATATATTTT. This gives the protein CASSITGPGNTIYF. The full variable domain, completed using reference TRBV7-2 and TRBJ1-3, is GAGVSQSPSNKVTEKGKDVELRCDPISGHTALYWYRQSLGQGLEFLIYFQGNSAPDKSGLPSDRFSAERTGGSVSTLTIQRTQQEDSAVYLCASSITGPGNTIYFGEGSWLTVV.

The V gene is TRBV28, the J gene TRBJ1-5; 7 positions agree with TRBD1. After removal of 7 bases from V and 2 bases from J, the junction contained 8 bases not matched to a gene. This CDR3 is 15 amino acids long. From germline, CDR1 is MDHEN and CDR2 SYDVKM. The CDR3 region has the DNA TGTGCCAGCACGGCAGGGGGTATCGGCAATCAGCCCCAGCATTTT. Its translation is CASTAGGIGNQPQHF.

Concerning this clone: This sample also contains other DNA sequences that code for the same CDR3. The CDR3 loop is CASLLSGANVLTF. Written as DNA, the CDR3 is TGTGCCAGTCTACTCTCTGGGGCCAACGTCCTGACTTTC. V usage is TRBV6-1 and J usage is TRBJ2-6; D remains ambiguous. V shed 9 bases and J shed 0 bases, with 6 bases lying between them. Germline V lookup: CDR1 MNHNS, CDR2 SASEGT. This CDR3 comprises 13 residues.

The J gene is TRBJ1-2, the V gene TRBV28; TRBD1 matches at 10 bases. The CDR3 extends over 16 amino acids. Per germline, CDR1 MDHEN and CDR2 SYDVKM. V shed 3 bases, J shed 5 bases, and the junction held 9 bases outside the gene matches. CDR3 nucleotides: TGTGCCAGCAGTTTGGGGACGGGACAGGGGAGTTATGGCTACACCTTC. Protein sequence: CASSLGTGQGSYGYTF.

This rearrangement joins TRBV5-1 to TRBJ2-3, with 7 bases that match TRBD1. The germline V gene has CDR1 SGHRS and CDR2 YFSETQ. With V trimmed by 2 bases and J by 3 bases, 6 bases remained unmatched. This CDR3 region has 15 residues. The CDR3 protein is CASSFQDRSTDTQYF. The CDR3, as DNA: TGCGCCAGCAGCTTTCAGGACAGGTCGACAGATACGCAGTATTTT. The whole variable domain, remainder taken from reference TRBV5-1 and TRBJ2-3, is KAGVTQTPRYLIKTRGQQVTLSCSPISGHRSVSWYQQTPGQGLQFLFEYFSETQRNKGNFPGRFSGRQFSNSRSEMNVSTLELGDSALYLCASSFQDRSTDTQYFGPGTRLTVL.

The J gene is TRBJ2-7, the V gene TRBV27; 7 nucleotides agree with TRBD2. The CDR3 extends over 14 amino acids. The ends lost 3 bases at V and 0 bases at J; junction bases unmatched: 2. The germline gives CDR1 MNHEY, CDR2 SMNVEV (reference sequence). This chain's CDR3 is CASSFGGSSYEQYF. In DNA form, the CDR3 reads TGTGCCAGCAGTTTTGGCGGGAGCTCCTACGAGCAGTACTTC.

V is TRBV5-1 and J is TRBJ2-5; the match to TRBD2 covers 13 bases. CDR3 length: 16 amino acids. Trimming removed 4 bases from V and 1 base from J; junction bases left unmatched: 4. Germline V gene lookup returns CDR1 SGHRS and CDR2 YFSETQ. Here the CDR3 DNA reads TGCGCCAGCAGCAAACGACTAGCGGGAGGCCAAGAGACCCAGTACTTC. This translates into CASSKRLAGGQETQYF.

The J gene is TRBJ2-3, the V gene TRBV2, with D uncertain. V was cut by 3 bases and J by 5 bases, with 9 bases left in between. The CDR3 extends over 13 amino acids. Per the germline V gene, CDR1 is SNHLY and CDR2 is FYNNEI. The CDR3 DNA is TGTGCCAGCAGTGAGCGGATCCGAGATACGCAGTATTTT. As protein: CASSERIRDTQYF.

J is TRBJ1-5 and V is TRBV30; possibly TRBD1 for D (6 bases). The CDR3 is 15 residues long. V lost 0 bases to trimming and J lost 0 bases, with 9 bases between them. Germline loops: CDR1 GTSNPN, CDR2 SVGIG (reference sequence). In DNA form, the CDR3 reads TGTGCCTGGAGTGTTGGACAGATTAGCAATCAGCCCCAGCATTTT. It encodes CAWSVGQISNQPQHF.

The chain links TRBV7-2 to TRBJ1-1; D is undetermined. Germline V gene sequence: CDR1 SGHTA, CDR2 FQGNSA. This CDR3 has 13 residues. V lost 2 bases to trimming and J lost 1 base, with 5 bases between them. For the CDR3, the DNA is TGTGCCAGCAGCTTAACTTCGAACACTGAAGCTTTCTTT. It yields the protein CASSLTSNTEAFF.

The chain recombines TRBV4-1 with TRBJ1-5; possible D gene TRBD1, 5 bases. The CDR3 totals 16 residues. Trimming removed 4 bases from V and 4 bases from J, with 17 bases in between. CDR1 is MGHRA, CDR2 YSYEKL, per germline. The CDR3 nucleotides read TGCGCCAGCAGCCTTGACGGATTGGAGGGGAATCAGCCCCAGCATTTT. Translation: CASSLDGLEGNQPQHF.